This T cell receptor beta chain was profiled in a study of glioma-infiltrating T cells. This clonotype has just a few counts. Its antigen is not identified. The CDR3 totals 13 residues. Trimming cost V 6 bases and J 8 bases, with 16 bases left between them. The germline CDR1 and CDR2 sequences are SSHAT and FNYEAQ (reference sequence). Amplification of TCR alpha and beta CDR3 regions from RNA used iRepertoire nested multiplex PCR. One-step reverse transcription and amplification started from roughly 100-400 ng of tissue mRNA or PBMC total RNA. TCRdb re-analysed the multiplex PCR reads in MiXCR, keeping a single row per CDR3 protein. The table records about 89,000 distinct CDR3 sequences, 20% to 25% of them present only once. Study-level results: Tissue-blood divergence was below expectation in non-neoplastic patients, above in gliomas. Tissue and blood shared very few CDR3 sequences.

Sequencing was performed on glioma tissue, nonneoplastic brain tissue, or PBMCs (not recorded which). This clonotype was sampled from a human donor with low-grade glioma or glioblastoma, undergoing nonglioma brain surgery, or in good health (not recorded which). This chain uses TRBV7-7 with TRBJ2-5; D assignment may be TRBD1 or TRBD2 (5 bases each). The CDR3 coding sequence is TGTGCCAGCAGTACCGGGGCGGAAGGTACCCAGTACTTC. This encodes CASSTGAEGTQYF.